What follows are 27 T cell receptor beta chains derived from one specimen sequenced in a study of T-cell reconstitution after alpha-beta-depleted transplantation in children. Preparing the TCRbeta library involved the use of unique molecular identifiers. TCRdb analysed the PCR reads with MiXCR anew, one entry per CDR3 protein. The sample records around 580,000 distinct CDR3 sequences, roughly 23% being singletons. This specimen was PBMCs, mostly from graft donor cells, taken 360 days after TCRalphabeta/CD19-depleted stem cell transplant. Every receptor here comes from a boy under three years old who had a stem cell transplant for acute myeloid leukemia, so the T cells may come from the graft donor.

The CDR3 here is CASSLERLAGDPSTDTQYF. The CDR3 DNA reads as TGTGCCAGCAGTTTAGAGAGACTAGCGGGGGACCCTAGCACAGATACGCAGTATTTT. The V and J genes are TRBV12-3 or TRBV12-4 and TRBJ2-3; 12 bases align to TRBD2. The ends lost 1 base at V and 0 bases at J; junction bases unmatched: 8. The CDR3 is 19 amino acids.

In its sample, this clonotype was seen many times. V usage is TRBV2 and J usage is TRBJ2-2; D not certain. The CDR3 covers 13 residues. Trimming cost V 5 bases and J 1 base, with 5 bases left between them. Germline V lookup: CDR1 SNHLY, CDR2 FYNNEI. CDR3 sequence (DNA): TGTGCCAGCAGTACACTGAACACCGGGGAGCTGTTTTTT. This encodes CASSTLNTGELFF.

V and J are TRBV12-3 or TRBV12-4 and TRBJ2-5; the D gene is possibly TRBD1 (6 bases). The length of the CDR3 is 14 residues. V lost 6 bases to trimming and J lost 0 bases, with 11 bases between them. CDR3 loop: CASRRQANQETQYF. DNA for the CDR3: TGTGCCAGCAGGAGACAGGCGAACCAAGAGACCCAGTACTTC.

The chain joins TRBV6-5 to TRBJ2-5; either TRBD1 or TRBD2 may supply D (5 bases each). CDR1 MNHEY and CDR2 SVGAGI come from the germline V gene. This CDR3 region has 13 residues. The V and J ends lost 0 bases and 5 bases respectively, with 7 bases between them. The DNA of the CDR3 is TGTGCCAGCAGTTACTCTTGGGGGGAGACCCAGTACTTC. Protein product: CASSYSWGETQYF.

The gene calls are TRBV5-1 and TRBJ2-1, with 7 bases lining up with TRBD1. This CDR3 has 18 amino acids. V shed 4 bases, J shed 0 bases, and the junction held 13 bases outside the gene matches. Germline V lookup: CDR1 SGHRS, CDR2 YFSETQ. CDR3 DNA sequence: TGCGCCAGCAGCCCCGTCGGATACAGGGGCCGCTCCTACAATGAGCAGTTCTTC. Translated, it gives CASSPVGYRGRSYNEQFF.

The chain employs TRBV6-5 and TRBJ2-2; D may match TRBD1 or TRBD2 (6 bases each). CDR3 size: 15 residues. The V end was cut by 0 bases, the J end by 8 bases, with 13 bases between. Germline CDR1 reads MNHEY; CDR2 reads SVGAGI. In nucleotides, the CDR3 is TGTGCCAGCAGTTACTCGACGGGGGCCGCGGGGGAGCTGTTTTTT. It translates to CASSYSTGAAGELFF.

This clonotype has just a few counts. The gene calls are TRBV27 and TRBJ2-3; D is perhaps TRBD1 (6 bases). Germline V gene sequence: CDR1 MNHEY, CDR2 SMNVEV (reference sequence). The CDR3 sequence is 14 residues long. V was clipped by 5 bases and J by 4 bases, with 13 bases between them. The CDR3 protein is CASSLRGVPDTQYF. The CDR3 DNA reads as TGTGCCAGCAGTCTCAGGGGAGTCCCAGATACGCAGTATTTT.

This clonotype was detected a few times. V is TRBV20-1 and J is TRBJ2-3; no firm D call. The CDR3 is made up of 13 amino acids. The germline V gene has CDR1 DFQATT and CDR2 SNEGSKA (reference sequence). Between the trimmed V and J ends, which lost 0 bases and 1 base, there was a span of 5 bases. This CDR3 is CSARDQRTDTQYF. CDR3 sequence (DNA): TGCAGTGCTAGAGATCAACGCACAGATACGCAGTATTTT.

This clonotype has a count of ten or more. This chain uses TRBV29-1 with TRBJ2-5, with TRBD2 as a possible D gene (6 bases). The CDR3 runs to 14 residues. Looked up from germline, CDR1 is SQVTM and CDR2 is ANQGSEA. Trimming cost V 0 bases and J 7 bases, with 15 bases left between them. The CDR3: CSVEDYEREATQYF. CDR3 nucleotide sequence: TGCAGCGTTGAAGATTACGAAAGGGAGGCGACCCAGTACTTC.

This clonotype was detected a few times. The rearrangement links TRBV24-1 to TRBJ2-1; 15 nucleotides agree with TRBD2. The CDR3 is 18 amino acids. Trimming at V came to 3 bases and at J to 3 bases, leaving 5 bases not matched to a gene. Per germline, CDR1 KGHDR and CDR2 SFDVKD. In DNA, the CDR3 is TGTGCCACCAGTGATCCTGGGACTAGCGGGGGGCTCTACAATGAGCAGTTCTTC. Protein sequence: CATSDPGTSGGLYNEQFF.

This sequence joins TRBV20-1 and TRBJ2-1, with TRBD2 matching 14 bases. This CDR3 is built from 17 residues. The trim removed 0 bases at V and 5 bases at J, leaving 6 bases unmatched. CDR1 is DFQATT and CDR2 is SNEGSKA in the germline V gene (reference sequence). In DNA, the CDR3 is TGCAGTGCTAGAGACGCGACTAGCGGGGGGGCCAACAATGAGCAGTTCTTC. It codes for CSARDATSGGANNEQFF.

The table lists this clonotype with many counts. The rearrangement joins TRBV13 to TRBJ2-4; D is unclear. Trimming removed 2 bases at V and 5 bases at J, with 4 bases between. Germline V gives CDR1 PRHDT, CDR2 FYEKMQ (reference sequence). The CDR3 loop spans 12 amino acids. The DNA for the CDR3 is TGTGCCAGCAGCTTACTAGAAAACATTCAGTACTTC. Encoded protein: CASSLLENIQYF. Using reference TRBV13 and TRBJ2-4 for the parts outside the CDR3, the full variable domain is AAGVIQSPRHLIKEKRETATLKCYPIPRHDTVYWYQQGPGQDPQFLISFYEKMQSDKGSIPDRFSAQQFSDYHSELNMSSLELGDSALYFCASSLLENIQYFGAGTRLSVL.

The chain is built from TRBV11-2 and TRBJ2-2; 9 bases match TRBD1. V was clipped by 7 bases and J by 5 bases; unmatched bases: 26. The CDR3 consists of 21 residues. Germline V lookup: CDR1 SGHAT, CDR2 FQNNGV. The CDR3: CASTTFGGSLHRGLGTGELFF. The CDR3 region has the DNA TGTGCCAGCACCACTTTCGGGGGGAGCCTTCACAGGGGGCTGGGTACCGGGGAGCTGTTTTTT.

The chain uses TRBV5-1 and TRBJ2-1; D is perhaps TRBD2 (6 bases). Germline loops: CDR1 SGHRS, CDR2 YFSETQ. V lost 4 bases to trimming and J lost 8 bases, with 13 bases between them. This CDR3 is 13 amino acids long. The CDR3 coding sequence is TGCGCCAGCAGCCCGGGGACTCCCGATGAGCAGTTCTTC. This sequence encodes CASSPGTPDEQFF.

This clonotype was seen at least ten times. The V and J genes are TRBV7-8 and TRBJ1-5; 7 positions match TRBD1. The germline V gene has CDR1 SGHVS and CDR2 FQNEAQ. The CDR3 sequence is 15 residues long. The junction had 3 bases not matched to a gene; V was cut back by 3 bases and J by 1 base. Here the CDR3 reads CASSFQGGSNQPQHF. The CDR3 coding sequence is TGTGCCAGCAGCTTCCAGGGGGGAAGCAATCAGCCCCAGCATTTT.

The rearrangement links TRBV4-1 to TRBJ2-1; possible D gene TRBD2, 5 bases. Germline V gene data show CDR1 as MGHRA and CDR2 as YSYEKL. The CDR3 runs 17 residues. The V end was cut by 0 bases, the J end by 0 bases, with 12 bases between. The CDR3 protein is CASSQDGTGFSYNEQFF. The CDR3 nucleotides are TGCGCCAGCAGCCAAGATGGTACGGGGTTCTCCTACAATGAGCAGTTCTTC.

This clonotype appeared many times. The genes are TRBV12-3 or TRBV12-4 and TRBJ2-5; no firm D call. This CDR3 spans 15 amino acids. V gave up 1 base and J gave up 5 bases, with 14 bases separating them. Here the CDR3 reads CASSLEASIGETQYF. As DNA, the CDR3 is TGTGCCAGCAGTTTAGAAGCGTCTATAGGGGAGACCCAGTACTTC.

This clonotype was seen repeatedly, ten times or more. The genes are TRBV20-1 and TRBJ2-3, with a weak D call TRBD2 (7 bases). Germline V gene lookup returns CDR1 DFQATT and CDR2 SNEGSKA (reference sequence). CDR3 length: 15 amino acids. The V end lost 3 bases, the J end lost 5 bases, and 18 bases lay between the germline ends. CDR3 DNA: TGCAGTGCTAGTGTACTACGGGGGGCCGGAGATACGCAGTATTTT. It encodes CSASVLRGAGDTQYF.

This clonotype was detected a few times. This sequence joins TRBV20-1 and TRBJ1-2; 8 positions agree with TRBD1. Germline assignment: CDR1 DFQATT and CDR2 SNEGSKA (reference sequence). V was clipped by 4 bases and J by 2 bases; unmatched bases: 3. The CDR3 extends over 13 amino acids. Here the CDR3 DNA reads TGCAGTGCTATAGACAGGGGCAACTATGGCTACACCTTC. This gives the protein CSAIDRGNYGYTF.

The chain couples TRBV12-3 or TRBV12-4 to TRBJ2-1; 14 positions agree with TRBD2. CDR3 size: 14 residues. V lost 7 bases and J lost 10; bases outside the gene matches: 6. Written as DNA, the CDR3 is TGTGCCAGCATCCCGGGGACTAGCGGGGGAGAGCAGTTCTTC. Translating gives CASIPGTSGGEQFF.

This clonotype was recorded a few times. The junction shows a germline mismatch at one end, possibly a read error. V and J are TRBV20-1 and TRBJ2-2, with TRBD2 as a possible D gene (6 bases). The CDR3 runs to 16 residues. Germline V gene sequence: CDR1 DFQATT, CDR2 SNEGSKA (reference sequence). For the CDR3, the DNA is TGCTGTGCTAGAGAGCCCCTGCGACGGGGAGGCGGGGAGCTGTTTTTT. It codes for CCAREPLRRGGGELFF.

The V gene is TRBV7-8, the J gene TRBJ2-1; no reliable D call. V was trimmed by 1 base and J by 15 bases, leaving 13 bases between them. This CDR3 has 12 amino acids. Germline CDR1 SGHVS, CDR2 FQNEAQ. This CDR3 reads CASSLEVGNRFF. CDR3 sequence (DNA): TGTGCCAGCAGCTTAGAGGTGGGGAACAGGTTCTTC.

In its sample, this clonotype was seen many times. The gene calls are TRBV12-3 or TRBV12-4 and TRBJ2-1; TRBD2 matches 12 bases. The V and J ends lost 6 bases and 0 bases, in that order; junction bases with no gene match: 9. This CDR3 is 18 amino acids long. The CDR3 nucleotides read TGTGCCAGCAGGAAAGAGACTAGCGGGGGTCCCTCCTACAATGAGCAGTTCTTC. Translating it yields CASRKETSGGPSYNEQFF.

This clonotype occurred a few times. This chain connects TRBV3-1 to TRBJ2-5; D assignment may be TRBD1 or TRBD2 (5 bases each). CDR1 and CDR2 (germline): LGHDT, YNNKEL (reference sequence). CDR3 length: 15 amino acids. V gave up 4 bases and J gave up 3 bases, with 15 bases separating them. The CDR3 DNA reads TGTGCCAGCAGCCTTGGGGGTGGGCTAGAAGAGACCCAGTACTTC. It encodes CASSLGGGLEETQYF.

This clonotype turned up a few times. J is TRBJ2-1 and V is TRBV28; TRBD1 or TRBD2 may be the D gene (5 bases each). The CDR3 length is 11 residues. Trimming left V 6 bases short and J 9 bases short, with 9 bases between. CDR1 is MDHEN and CDR2 is SYDVKM in the germline V gene. The CDR3 reads CASSMRGEQFF. The DNA for the CDR3 is TGTGCCAGCAGCATGAGGGGTGAGCAGTTCTTC.

This clonotype was detected many times. This chain joins TRBV3-1 and TRBJ2-1; TRBD1 or TRBD2 may be the D gene (5 bases each). V gave up 0 bases and J gave up 6 bases, with 12 bases separating them. Germline V gene lookup returns CDR1 LGHDT and CDR2 YNNKEL (reference sequence). This CDR3 region has 15 residues. The CDR3 nucleotides are TGTGCCAGCAGCCAAGATGTCGGGACCGCCAATGAGCAGTTCTTC. This translates into CASSQDVGTANEQFF.

This rearrangement joins TRBV6-2 or TRBV6-3 to TRBJ1-1; D is perhaps TRBD1 (5 bases). There are 13 residues in the CDR3. Germline V gene data show CDR1 as MNHEY and CDR2 as SVGEGT. V lost 5 bases to trimming and J lost 7 bases, with 14 bases between them. CDR3 sequence reads: CASSRQTHFEAFF. CDR3 DNA sequence: TGTGCCAGCAGTCGACAGACCCACTTTGAAGCTTTCTTT.